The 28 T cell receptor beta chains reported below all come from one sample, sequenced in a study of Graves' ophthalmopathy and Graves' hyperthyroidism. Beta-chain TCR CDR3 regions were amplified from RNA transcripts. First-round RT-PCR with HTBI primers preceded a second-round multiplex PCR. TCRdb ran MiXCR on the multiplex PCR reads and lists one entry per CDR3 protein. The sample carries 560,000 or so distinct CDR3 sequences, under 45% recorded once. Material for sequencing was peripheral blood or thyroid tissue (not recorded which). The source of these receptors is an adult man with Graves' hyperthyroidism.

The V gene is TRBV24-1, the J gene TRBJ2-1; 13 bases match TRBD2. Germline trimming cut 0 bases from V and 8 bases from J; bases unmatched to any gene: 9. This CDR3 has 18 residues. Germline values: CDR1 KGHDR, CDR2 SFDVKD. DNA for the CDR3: TGTGCCACCAGTGATTTGCCTGGACTAGCGGGAGAAGACGATGAGCAGTTCTTC. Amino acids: CATSDLPGLAGEDDEQFF.

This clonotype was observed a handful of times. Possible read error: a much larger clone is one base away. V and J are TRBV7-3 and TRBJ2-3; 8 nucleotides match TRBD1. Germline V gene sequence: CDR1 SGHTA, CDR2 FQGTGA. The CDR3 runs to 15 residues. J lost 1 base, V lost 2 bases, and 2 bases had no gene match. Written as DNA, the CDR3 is TGTGCCAGCAGCTTAGTGGACAGGGGCACAGATACGCAGTATTTT. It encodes CASSLVDRGTDTQYF.

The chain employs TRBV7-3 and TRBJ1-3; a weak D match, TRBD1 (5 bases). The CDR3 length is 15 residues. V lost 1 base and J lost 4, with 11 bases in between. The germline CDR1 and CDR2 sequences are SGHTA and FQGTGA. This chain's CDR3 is CASSLNPGSGNTIYF. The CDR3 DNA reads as TGTGCCAGCAGCTTAAACCCAGGGTCCGGAAACACCATATATTTT.

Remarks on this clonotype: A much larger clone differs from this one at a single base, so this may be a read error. CDR3 in DNA: TGTGCCGGCACGTCTATACTAGCGCGTCAAGAGACCCAGTACTTC. Its translation is CAGTSILARQETQYF. V gene TRBV6-1 combines with J gene TRBJ2-5, with 7 bases lining up with TRBD2. Germline V CDR1 and CDR2: MNHNS, SASEGT. With V trimmed by 11 bases and J by 2 bases, 14 bases remained unmatched. This CDR3 has 15 amino acids.

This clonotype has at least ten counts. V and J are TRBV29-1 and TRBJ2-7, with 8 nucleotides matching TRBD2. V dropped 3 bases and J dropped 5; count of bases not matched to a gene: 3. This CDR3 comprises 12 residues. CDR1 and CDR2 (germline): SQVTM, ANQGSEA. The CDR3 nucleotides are TGCAGCGTTGATGGACTAGCCGACGAGCAGTACTTC. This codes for CSVDGLADEQYF.

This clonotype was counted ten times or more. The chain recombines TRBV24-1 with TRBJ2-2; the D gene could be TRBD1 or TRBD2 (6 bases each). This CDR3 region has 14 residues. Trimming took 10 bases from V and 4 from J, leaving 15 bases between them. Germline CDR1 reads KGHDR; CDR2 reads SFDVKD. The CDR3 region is CATGEQGLTGELFF. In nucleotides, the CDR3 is TGTGCCACGGGGGAACAGGGACTCACCGGGGAGCTGTTTTTT.

CDR3 DNA sequence: TGTGCCAGCAGCTCTCCCCTCGACAGGGCCCACTATGGCTACACCTTC. Residues: CASSSPLDRAHYGYTF. The chain employs TRBV7-9 and TRBJ1-2; 7 nucleotides agree with TRBD1. After removal of 4 bases from V and 3 bases from J, the junction contained 11 bases not matched to a gene. Germline-derived CDR1 and CDR2 are SEHNR and FQNEAQ (reference sequence). This CDR3 contains 16 residues.

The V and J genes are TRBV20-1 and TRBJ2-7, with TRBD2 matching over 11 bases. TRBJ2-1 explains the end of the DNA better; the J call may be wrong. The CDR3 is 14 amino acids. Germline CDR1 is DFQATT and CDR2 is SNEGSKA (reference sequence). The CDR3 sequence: CSASLSGRGHEQFF. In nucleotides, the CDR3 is TGCAGTGCTAGCCTTAGCGGGAGGGGGCATGAGCAGTTCTTC.

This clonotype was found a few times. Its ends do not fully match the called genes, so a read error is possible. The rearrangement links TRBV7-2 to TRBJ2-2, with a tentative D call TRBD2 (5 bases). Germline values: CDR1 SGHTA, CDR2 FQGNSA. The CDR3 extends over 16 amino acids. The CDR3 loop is CASSFRLPTGTGELLF. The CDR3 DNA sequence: TGTGCCAGCAGCTTCCGGCTTCCTACCGGCACCGGGGAGCTGCTTTTT.

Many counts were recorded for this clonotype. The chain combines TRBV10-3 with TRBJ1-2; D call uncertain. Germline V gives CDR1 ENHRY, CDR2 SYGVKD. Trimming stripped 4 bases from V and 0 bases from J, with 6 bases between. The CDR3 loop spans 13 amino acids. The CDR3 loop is CAISGQTNYGYTF. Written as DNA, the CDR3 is TGTGCCATCAGTGGGCAGACTAACTATGGCTACACCTTC.

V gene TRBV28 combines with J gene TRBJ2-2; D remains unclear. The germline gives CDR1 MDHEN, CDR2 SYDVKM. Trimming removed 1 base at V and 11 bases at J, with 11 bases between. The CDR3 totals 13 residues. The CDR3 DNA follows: TGTGCCAGCAGTTTATTTCGTAGCCGCGAGCTGTTTTTT. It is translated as CASSLFRSRELFF.

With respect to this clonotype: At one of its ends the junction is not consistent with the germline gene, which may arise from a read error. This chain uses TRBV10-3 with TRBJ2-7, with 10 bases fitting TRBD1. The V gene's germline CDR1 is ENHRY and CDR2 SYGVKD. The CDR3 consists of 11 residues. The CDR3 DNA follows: TGTGCCATCAGCGGCGGACAGGGGGGATTCTTC. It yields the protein CAISGGQGGFF.

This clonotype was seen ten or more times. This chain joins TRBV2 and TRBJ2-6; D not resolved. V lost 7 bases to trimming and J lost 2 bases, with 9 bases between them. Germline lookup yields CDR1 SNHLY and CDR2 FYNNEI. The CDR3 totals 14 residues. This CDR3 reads CASKRPTGANVLTF. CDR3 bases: TGTGCCAGCAAAAGACCTACTGGGGCCAACGTCCTGACTTTC.

Here the CDR3 reads CSTRGGRADQETQYF. The CDR3 DNA reads TGCAGCACCCGGGGGGGGAGGGCGGACCAAGAGACCCAGTACTTC. The V call is TRBV29-1, the J call TRBJ2-5; 8 nucleotides match TRBD2. Looked up from germline, CDR1 is SQVTM and CDR2 is ANQGSEA. Trimming removed 8 bases from V and 0 bases from J; junction bases left unmatched: 11. The CDR3 consists of 15 residues.

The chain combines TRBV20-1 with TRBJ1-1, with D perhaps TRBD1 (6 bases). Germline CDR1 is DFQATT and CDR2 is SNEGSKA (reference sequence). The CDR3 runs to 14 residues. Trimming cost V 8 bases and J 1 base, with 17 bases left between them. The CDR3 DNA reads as TGCAGTTCCACCACAGGGTTTTGGAACACTGAAGCTTTCTTT. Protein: CSSTTGFWNTEAFF.

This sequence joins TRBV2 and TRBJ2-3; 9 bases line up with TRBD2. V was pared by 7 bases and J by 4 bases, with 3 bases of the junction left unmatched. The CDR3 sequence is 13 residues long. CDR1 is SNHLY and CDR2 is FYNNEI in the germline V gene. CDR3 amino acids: CASNSGSSDTQYF. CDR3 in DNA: TGTGCCAGCAATAGCGGGAGTTCAGATACGCAGTATTTT.

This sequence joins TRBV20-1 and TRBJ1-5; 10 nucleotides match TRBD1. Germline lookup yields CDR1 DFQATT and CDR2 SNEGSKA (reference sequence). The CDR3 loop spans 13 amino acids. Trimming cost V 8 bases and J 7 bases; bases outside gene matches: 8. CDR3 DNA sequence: TGCAGTTACTCGATGACAGGGGGCCAGCCCCAGCATTTT. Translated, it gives CSYSMTGGQPQHF.

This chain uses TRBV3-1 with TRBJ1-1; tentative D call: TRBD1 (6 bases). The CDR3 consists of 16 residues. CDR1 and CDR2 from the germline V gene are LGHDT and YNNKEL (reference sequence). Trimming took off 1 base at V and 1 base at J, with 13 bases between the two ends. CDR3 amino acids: CASSQGVGTWNTEAFF. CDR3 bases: TGTGCCAGCAGCCAAGGGGTTGGGACATGGAACACTGAAGCTTTCTTT.

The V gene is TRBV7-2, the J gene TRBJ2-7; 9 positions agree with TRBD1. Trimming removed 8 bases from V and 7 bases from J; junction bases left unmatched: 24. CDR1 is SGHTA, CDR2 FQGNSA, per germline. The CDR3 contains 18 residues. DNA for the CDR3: TGTGCCAGCGGTTTTCCTGGGACAGGGTCCCCCGACGGCAATGAGCAGTACTTC. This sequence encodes CASGFPGTGSPDGNEQYF.

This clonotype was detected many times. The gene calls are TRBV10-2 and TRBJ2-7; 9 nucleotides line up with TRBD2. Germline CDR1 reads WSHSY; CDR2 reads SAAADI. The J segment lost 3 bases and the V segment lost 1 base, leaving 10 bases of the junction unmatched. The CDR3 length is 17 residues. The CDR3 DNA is TGCGCCAGCAGTGAGTGGGGTAGCGGGAGAAGCTTCTACGAGCAGTACTTC. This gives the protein CASSEWGSGRSFYEQYF.

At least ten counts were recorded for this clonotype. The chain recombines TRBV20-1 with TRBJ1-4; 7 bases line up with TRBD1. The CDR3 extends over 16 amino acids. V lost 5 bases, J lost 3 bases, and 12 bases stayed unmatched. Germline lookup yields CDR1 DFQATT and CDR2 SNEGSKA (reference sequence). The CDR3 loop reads CSAPIDEGASNEKLFF. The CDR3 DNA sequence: TGCAGTGCTCCGATCGACGAGGGGGCATCTAATGAAAAACTGTTTTTT.

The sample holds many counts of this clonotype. This CDR3 reads CSAQTESSGNTIYF. In DNA, the CDR3 is TGCAGTGCTCAGACCGAAAGCTCTGGAAACACCATATATTTT. The chain is built from TRBV20-1 and TRBJ1-3; D gene unclear. CDR1 is DFQATT and CDR2 is SNEGSKA in the germline V gene (reference sequence). The CDR3 covers 14 residues. V dropped 5 bases and J dropped 0 bases, with 11 bases sitting between them.

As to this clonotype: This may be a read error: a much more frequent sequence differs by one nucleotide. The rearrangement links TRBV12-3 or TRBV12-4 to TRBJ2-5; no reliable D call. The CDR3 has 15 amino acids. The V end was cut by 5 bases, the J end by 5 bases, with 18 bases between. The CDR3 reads CASSGTDLPEETQYF. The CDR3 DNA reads TGTGCCAGCAGTGGCACGGACCTCCCTGAGGAGACCCAGTACTTC.

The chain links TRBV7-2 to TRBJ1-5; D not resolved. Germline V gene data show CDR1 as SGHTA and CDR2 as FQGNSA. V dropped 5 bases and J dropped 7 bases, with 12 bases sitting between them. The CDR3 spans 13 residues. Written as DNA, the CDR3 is TGTGCCAGCAGCGTGGCAGGAGAACAGCCCCAGCATTTT. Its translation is CASSVAGEQPQHF.

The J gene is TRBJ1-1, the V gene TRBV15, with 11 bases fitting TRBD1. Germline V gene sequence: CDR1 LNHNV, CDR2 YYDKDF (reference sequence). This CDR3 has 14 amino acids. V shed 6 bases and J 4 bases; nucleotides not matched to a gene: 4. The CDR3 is CATRRTGGVTEAFF. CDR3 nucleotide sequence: TGTGCCACCAGAAGGACAGGGGGCGTCACTGAAGCTTTCTTT. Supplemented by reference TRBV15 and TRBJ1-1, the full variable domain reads DAMVIQNPRYQVTQFGKPVTLSCSQTLNHNVMYWYQQKSSQAPKLLFHYYDKDFNNEADTPDNFQSRRPNTSFCFLDIRSPGLGDTAMYLCATRRTGGVTEAFFGQGTRLTVV.

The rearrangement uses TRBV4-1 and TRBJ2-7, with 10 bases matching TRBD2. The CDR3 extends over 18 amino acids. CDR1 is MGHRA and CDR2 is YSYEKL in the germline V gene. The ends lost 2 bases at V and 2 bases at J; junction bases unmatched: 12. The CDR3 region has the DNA TGCGCCAGCAGCCAATTACCCCTAGGGCTAGCGGGAGCCTACGAGCAGTACTTC. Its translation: CASSQLPLGLAGAYEQYF.

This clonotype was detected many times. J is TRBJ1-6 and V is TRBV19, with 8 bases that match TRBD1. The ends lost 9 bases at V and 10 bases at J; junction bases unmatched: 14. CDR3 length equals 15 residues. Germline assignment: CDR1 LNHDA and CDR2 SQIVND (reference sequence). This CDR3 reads CASTTHRGIDSPLHF. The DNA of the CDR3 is TGTGCCAGCACCACCCACAGGGGGATTGACTCACCCCTCCACTTT.

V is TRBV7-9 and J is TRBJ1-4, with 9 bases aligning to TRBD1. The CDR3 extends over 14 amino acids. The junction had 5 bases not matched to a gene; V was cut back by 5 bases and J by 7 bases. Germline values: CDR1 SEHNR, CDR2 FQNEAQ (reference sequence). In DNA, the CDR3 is TGTGCCAGCAGCACAGGGGGCCGGGTTGAAAAACTGTTTTTT. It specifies CASSTGGRVEKLFF.